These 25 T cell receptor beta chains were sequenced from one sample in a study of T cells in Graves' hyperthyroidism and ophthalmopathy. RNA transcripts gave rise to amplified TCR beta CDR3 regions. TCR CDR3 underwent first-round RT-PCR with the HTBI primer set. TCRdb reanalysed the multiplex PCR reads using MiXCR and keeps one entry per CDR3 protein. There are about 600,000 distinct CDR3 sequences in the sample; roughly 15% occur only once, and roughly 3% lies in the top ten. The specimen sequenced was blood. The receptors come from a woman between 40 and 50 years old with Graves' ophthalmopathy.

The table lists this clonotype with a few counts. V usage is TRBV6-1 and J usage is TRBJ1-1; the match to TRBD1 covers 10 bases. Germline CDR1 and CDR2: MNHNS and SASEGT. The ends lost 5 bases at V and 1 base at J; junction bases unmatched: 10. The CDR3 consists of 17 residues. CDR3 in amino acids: CASSPTVWDRGNTEAFF. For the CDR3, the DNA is TGTGCCAGCAGTCCGACCGTCTGGGACAGGGGGAACACTGAAGCTTTCTTT.

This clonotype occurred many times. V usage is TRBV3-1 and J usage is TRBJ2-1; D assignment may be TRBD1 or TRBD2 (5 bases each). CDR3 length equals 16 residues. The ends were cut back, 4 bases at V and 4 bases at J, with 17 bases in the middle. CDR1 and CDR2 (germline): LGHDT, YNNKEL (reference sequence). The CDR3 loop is CASSPSGTGIYNEQFF. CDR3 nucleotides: TGTGCCAGCAGCCCATCCGGGACGGGGATTTACAATGAGCAGTTCTTC.

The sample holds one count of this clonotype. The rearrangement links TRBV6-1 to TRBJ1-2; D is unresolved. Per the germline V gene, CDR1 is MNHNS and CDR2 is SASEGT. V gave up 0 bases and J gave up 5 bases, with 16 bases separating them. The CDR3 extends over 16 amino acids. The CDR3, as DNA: TGTGCCAGCAGTGAAGCGTCCCGGGGAACATTTTATGGCTACACCTTC. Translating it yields CASSEASRGTFYGYTF.

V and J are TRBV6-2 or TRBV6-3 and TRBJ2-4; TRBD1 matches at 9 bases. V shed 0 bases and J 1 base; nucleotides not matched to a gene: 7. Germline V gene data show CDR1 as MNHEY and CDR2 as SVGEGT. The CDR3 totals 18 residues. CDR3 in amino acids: CASSYSTGQGLAKNIQYF. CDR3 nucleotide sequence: TGTGCCAGCAGTTACTCGACCGGACAGGGGCTGGCCAAAAACATTCAGTACTTC.

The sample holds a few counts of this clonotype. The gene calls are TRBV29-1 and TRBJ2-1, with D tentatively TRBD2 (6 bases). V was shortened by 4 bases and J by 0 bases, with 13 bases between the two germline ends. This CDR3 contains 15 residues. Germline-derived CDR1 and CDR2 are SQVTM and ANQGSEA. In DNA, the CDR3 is TGCAGCGTTGTCGGGACTTCAAGCTCCTACAATGAGCAGTTCTTC. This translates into CSVVGTSSSYNEQFF.

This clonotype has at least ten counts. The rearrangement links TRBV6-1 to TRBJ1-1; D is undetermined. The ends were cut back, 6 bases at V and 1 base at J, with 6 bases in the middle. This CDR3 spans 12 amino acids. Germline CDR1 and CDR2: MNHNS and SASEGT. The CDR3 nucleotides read TGTGCCAGCAGACGGACGAACACTGAAGCTTTCTTT. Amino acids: CASRRTNTEAFF.

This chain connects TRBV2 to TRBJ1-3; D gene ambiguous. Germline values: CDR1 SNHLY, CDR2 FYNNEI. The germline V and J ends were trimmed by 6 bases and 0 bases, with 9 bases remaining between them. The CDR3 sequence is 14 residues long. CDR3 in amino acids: CASRNGYSGNTIYF. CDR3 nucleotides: TGTGCCAGCAGGAACGGGTACTCTGGAAACACCATATATTTT.

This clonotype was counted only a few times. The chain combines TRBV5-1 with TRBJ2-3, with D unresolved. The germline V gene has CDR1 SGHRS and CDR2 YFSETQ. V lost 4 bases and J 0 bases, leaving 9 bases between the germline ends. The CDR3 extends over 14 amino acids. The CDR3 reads CASSQYFSTDTQYF. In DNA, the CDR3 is TGCGCCAGCAGCCAATATTTTAGCACAGATACGCAGTATTTT.

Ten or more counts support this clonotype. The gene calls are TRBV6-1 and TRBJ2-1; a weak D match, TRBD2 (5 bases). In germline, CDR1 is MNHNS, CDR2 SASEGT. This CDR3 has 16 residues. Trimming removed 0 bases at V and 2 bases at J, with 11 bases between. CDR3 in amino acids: CASSEASADPYNEQFF. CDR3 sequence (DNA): TGTGCCAGCAGTGAAGCTTCAGCGGACCCCTACAATGAGCAGTTCTTC.

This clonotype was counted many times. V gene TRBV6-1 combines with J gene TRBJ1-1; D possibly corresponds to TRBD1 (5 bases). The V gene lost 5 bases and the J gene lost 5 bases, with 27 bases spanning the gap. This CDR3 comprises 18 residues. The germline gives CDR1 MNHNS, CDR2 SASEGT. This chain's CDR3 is CASSLVVPPSSGGTEAFF. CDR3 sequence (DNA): TGTGCCAGCAGTTTAGTAGTTCCGCCTTCAAGTGGGGGGACTGAAGCTTTCTTT.

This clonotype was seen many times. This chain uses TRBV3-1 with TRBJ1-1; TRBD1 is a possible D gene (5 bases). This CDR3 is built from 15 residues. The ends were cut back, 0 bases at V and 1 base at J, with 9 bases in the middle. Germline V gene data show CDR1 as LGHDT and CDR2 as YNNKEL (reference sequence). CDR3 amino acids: CASSQDFGGNTEAFF. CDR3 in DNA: TGTGCCAGCAGCCAAGATTTTGGGGGGAACACTGAAGCTTTCTTT. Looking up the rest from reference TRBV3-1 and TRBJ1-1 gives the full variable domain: DTAVSQTPKYLVTQMGNDKSIKCEQNLGHDTMYWYKQDSKKFLKIMFSYNNKELIINETVPNRFSPKSPDKAHLNLHINSLELGDSAVYFCASSQDFGGNTEAFFGQGTRLTVV.

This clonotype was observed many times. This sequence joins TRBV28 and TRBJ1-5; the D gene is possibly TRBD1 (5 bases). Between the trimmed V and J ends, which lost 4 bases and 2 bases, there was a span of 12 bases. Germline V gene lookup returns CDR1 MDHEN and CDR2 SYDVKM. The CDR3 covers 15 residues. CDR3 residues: CASSSGGWGNQPQHF. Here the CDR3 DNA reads TGTGCCAGCAGTTCGGGGGGTTGGGGCAATCAGCCCCAGCATTTT.

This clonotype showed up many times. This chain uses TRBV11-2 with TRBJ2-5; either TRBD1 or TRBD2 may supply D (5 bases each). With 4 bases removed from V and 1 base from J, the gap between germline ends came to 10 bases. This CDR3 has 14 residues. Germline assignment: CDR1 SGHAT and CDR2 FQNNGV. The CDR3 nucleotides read TGTGCCAGCAGCTCCGCAGGGACCCAAGAGACCCAGTACTTC. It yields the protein CASSSAGTQETQYF. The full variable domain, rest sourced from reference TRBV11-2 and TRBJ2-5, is EAGVAQSPRYKIIEKRQSVAFWCNPISGHATLYWYQQILGQGPKLLIQFQNNGVVDDSQLPKDRFSAERLKGVDSTLKIQPAKLEDSAVYLCASSSAGTQETQYFGPGTRLLVL.

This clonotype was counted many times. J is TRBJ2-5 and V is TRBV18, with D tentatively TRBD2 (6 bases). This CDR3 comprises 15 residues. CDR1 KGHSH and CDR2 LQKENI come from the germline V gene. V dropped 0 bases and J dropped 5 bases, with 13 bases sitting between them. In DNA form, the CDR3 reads TGTGCCAGCTCACCACCGTCGGCGGGGAGGGAGACCCAGTACTTC. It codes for CASSPPSAGRETQYF.

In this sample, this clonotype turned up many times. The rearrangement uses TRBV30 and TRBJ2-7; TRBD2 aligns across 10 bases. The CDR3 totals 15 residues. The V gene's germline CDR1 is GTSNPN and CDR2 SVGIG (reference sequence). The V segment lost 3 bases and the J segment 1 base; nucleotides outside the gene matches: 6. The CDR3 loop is CAWSGGTSDSYEQYF. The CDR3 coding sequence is TGTGCCTGGAGCGGGGGGACTAGCGATTCCTACGAGCAGTACTTC.

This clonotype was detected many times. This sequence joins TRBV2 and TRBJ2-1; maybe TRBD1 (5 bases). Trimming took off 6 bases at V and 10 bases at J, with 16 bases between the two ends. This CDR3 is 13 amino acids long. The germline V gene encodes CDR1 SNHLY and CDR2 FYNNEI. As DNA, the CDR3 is TGTGCCAGCAGGAAACTACCGACAGAAGAGCAGTTCTTC. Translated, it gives CASRKLPTEEQFF. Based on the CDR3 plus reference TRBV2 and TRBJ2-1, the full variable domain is EPEVTQTPSHQVTQMGQEVILRCVPISNHLYFYWYRQILGQKVEFLVSFYNNEISEKSEIFDDQFSVERPDGSNFTLKIRSTKLEDSAMYFCASRKLPTEEQFFGPGTRLTVL.

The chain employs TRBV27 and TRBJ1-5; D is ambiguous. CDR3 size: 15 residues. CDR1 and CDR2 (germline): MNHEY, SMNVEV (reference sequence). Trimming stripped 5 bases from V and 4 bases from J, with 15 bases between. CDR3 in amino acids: CASSIAYDYNQPQHF. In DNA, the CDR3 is TGTGCCAGCAGTATCGCGTACGACTATAATCAGCCCCAGCATTTT.

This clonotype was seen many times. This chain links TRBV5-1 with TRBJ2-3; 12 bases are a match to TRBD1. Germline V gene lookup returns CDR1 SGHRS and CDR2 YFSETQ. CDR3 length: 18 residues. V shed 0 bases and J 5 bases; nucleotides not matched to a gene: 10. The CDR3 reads CASSLATIRDRGQDTQYF. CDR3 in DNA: TGCGCCAGCAGCTTGGCCACGATCCGGGACAGGGGGCAAGATACGCAGTATTTT.

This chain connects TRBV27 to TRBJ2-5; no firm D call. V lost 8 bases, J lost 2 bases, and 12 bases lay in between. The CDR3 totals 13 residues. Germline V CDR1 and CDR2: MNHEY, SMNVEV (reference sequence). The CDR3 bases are TGTGCCAGCCGTCGACCTGCACAAGAGACCCAGTACTTC. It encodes CASRRPAQETQYF.

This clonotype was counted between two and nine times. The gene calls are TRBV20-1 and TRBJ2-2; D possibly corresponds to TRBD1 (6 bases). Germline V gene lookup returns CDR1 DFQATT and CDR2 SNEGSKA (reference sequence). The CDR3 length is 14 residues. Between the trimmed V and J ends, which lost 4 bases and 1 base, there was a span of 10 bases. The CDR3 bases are TGCAGTGCTAACCTACAGGGGAACACCGGGGAGCTGTTTTTT. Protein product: CSANLQGNTGELFF.

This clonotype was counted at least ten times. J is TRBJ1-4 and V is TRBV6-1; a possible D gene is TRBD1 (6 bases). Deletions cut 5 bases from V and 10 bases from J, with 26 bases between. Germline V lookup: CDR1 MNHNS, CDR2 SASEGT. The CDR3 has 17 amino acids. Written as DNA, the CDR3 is TGTGCCAGCAGTCCCCTAGGACAGACCCGCTCTTATGGAAAACTGTTTTTT. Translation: CASSPLGQTRSYGKLFF.

CDR3 residues: CASSLSLGADTQYF. The CDR3 DNA follows: TGTGCCAGCAGTTTATCTCTCGGAGCAGATACGCAGTATTTT. The chain is built from TRBV27 and TRBJ2-3; D gene ambiguous. The CDR3 is made up of 14 amino acids. The V gene's germline CDR1 is MNHEY and CDR2 SMNVEV (reference sequence). Trimming left V 0 bases short and J 4 bases short, with 8 bases between.

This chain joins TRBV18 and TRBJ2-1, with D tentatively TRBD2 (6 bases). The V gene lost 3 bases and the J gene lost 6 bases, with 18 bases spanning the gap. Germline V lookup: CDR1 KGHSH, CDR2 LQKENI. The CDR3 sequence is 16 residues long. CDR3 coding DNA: TGTGCCAGCTCACCGCGATATAGGCAGGAGGGCAATGAGCAGTTCTTC. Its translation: CASSPRYRQEGNEQFF.

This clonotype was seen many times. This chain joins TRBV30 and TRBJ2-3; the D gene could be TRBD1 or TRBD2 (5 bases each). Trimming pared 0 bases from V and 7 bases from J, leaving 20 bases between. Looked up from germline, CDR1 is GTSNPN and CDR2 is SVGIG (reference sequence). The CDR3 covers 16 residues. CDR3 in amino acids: CAWSVSGADTGNTQYF. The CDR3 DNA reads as TGTGCCTGGAGTGTATCCGGGGCCGACACCGGGAATACGCAGTATTTT.

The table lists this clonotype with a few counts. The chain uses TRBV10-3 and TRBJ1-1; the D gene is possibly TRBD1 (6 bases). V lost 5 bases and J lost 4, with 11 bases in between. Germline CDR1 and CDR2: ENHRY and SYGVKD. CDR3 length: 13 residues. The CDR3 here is CAISSDRGTEAFF. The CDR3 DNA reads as TGTGCCATCAGTTCGGACAGAGGCACTGAAGCTTTCTTT.